Presented here are 26 T cell receptor beta chains from one specimen sequenced in a study of T-cell reconstitution after alpha-beta-depleted transplantation in children. The library targeted TCRbeta and was prepared with unique molecular identifiers. TCRdb re-called the PCR reads through MiXCR, storing one row per CDR3 protein. The table records fewer than 150,000 distinct CDR3 sequences, 20% to 25% of them present only once. This sample comprised PBMCs, mostly from graft donor cells, obtained 180 days after TCRalphabeta/CD19-depleted stem cell transplant. These receptors all come from a male patient between 2 and 15 years old who had a stem cell transplant for chronic granulomatous disease, so the T cells may come from the graft donor.

The chain employs TRBV5-1 and TRBJ1-2; D is unresolved. The CDR3 covers 12 residues. CDR1 SGHRS and CDR2 YFSETQ come from the germline V gene. V lost 0 bases, J lost 3 bases, and 3 bases lay in between. CDR3 in amino acids: CASSLGHYGYTF. The CDR3 DNA reads as TGCGCCAGCAGCTTGGGACACTATGGCTACACCTTC.

V is TRBV12-3 or TRBV12-4 and J is TRBJ2-7; TRBD2 matches at 7 bases. Trimming cost V 4 bases and J 0 bases; bases outside gene matches: 6. CDR3 size: 15 residues. In nucleotides, the CDR3 is TGTGCCAGCAGTTCCGGCGGGGGAGGCTCCTACGAGCAGTACTTC. This codes for CASSSGGGGSYEQYF.

This rearrangement joins TRBV20-1 to TRBJ2-1, with unresolved D. V lost 6 bases, J lost 8 bases, and 14 bases lay in between. This CDR3 region has 12 residues. In germline, CDR1 is DFQATT, CDR2 SNEGSKA (reference sequence). DNA for the CDR3: TGCAGTGCCTGCCGTACTGAGGATGAGCAGTTCTTC. Translating it yields CSACRTEDEQFF.

This clonotype was seen a few times. V and J are TRBV15 and TRBJ2-1; D not resolved. CDR3 length equals 12 residues. Germline-derived CDR1 and CDR2 are LNHNV and YYDKDF (reference sequence). Trimming took 4 bases from V and 8 from J, leaving 9 bases between them. The CDR3 protein is CATSKLLDEQFF. The CDR3 DNA reads as TGTGCCACCAGCAAATTATTGGATGAGCAGTTCTTC.

This clonotype was observed a handful of times. The chain uses TRBV9 and TRBJ2-3, with 9 bases identical to TRBD2. Trimming removed 3 bases from V and 3 bases from J; junction bases left unmatched: 8. The CDR3 totals 16 residues. Germline V gene data show CDR1 as SGDLS and CDR2 as YYNGEE. This CDR3 is CASSENLAGNTDTQYF. For the CDR3, the DNA is TGTGCCAGCAGCGAAAATCTAGCGGGAAATACAGATACGCAGTATTTT.

The rearrangement joins TRBV4-2 to TRBJ2-5; 9 nucleotides line up with TRBD2. Trimming removed 1 base from V and 5 bases from J; junction bases left unmatched: 14. This CDR3 has 18 residues. Germline CDR1 and CDR2: LGHNA and YNFKEQ. The CDR3 loop is CASSQGKRAGGLGETQYF. CDR3 DNA sequence: TGTGCCAGCAGCCAAGGAAAGAGAGCGGGAGGATTGGGGGAGACCCAGTACTTC.

This clonotype has a count of ten or more. The rearrangement uses TRBV15 and TRBJ2-3, with TRBD2 matching 11 bases. CDR3 length equals 17 residues. From germline, CDR1 is LNHNV and CDR2 YYDKDF (reference sequence). J lost 3 bases, V lost 4 bases, and 9 bases had no gene match. CDR3 region: CATSKAILAGGTDTQYF. The DNA of the CDR3 is TGTGCCACCAGCAAGGCCATCCTAGCGGGAGGAACAGATACGCAGTATTTT.

V gene TRBV15 combines with J gene TRBJ2-5; a weak D match, TRBD2 (6 bases). Germline values: CDR1 LNHNV, CDR2 YYDKDF (reference sequence). V lost 1 base, J lost 5 bases, and 14 bases lay in between. This CDR3 spans 15 amino acids. The CDR3 sequence: CATSRVHGGQETQYF. The CDR3 DNA sequence: TGTGCCACCAGCAGAGTTCACGGGGGTCAGGAGACCCAGTACTTC.

This clonotype has only a few counts. The V and J genes are TRBV5-1 and TRBJ2-7; possible D gene TRBD1, 6 bases. V was shortened by 4 bases and J by 4 bases, with 12 bases between the two germline ends. The CDR3 covers 13 residues. Germline assignment: CDR1 SGHRS and CDR2 YFSETQ. CDR3 region: CASSRERGYEQYF. The CDR3 nucleotides read TGCGCCAGCAGCAGGGAAAGGGGGTACGAGCAGTACTTC.

This clonotype appeared many times. The chain carries TRBV20-1 and TRBJ2-1; TRBD2 matches at 12 bases. Per germline, CDR1 DFQATT and CDR2 SNEGSKA (reference sequence). There are 15 residues in the CDR3. With 1 base clipped from V and 2 bases from J, the junction kept 0 bases outside the gene matches. The CDR3 nucleotides read TGCAGTGCTAGAGGGACTAGCGGGACCTACAATGAGCAGTTCTTC. Its protein is CSARGTSGTYNEQFF.

There are many counts of this clonotype. The rearrangement uses TRBV5-1 and TRBJ1-1, with TRBD1 as a possible D gene (6 bases). Germline assignment: CDR1 SGHRS and CDR2 YFSETQ. The CDR3 covers 12 residues. With 4 bases removed from V and 8 bases from J, the gap between germline ends came to 12 bases. The DNA for the CDR3 is TGCGCCAGCAGCCTCGGGACACCCGAAGCTTTCTTT. Protein: CASSLGTPEAFF.

This clonotype was found a few times. This chain links TRBV10-3 with TRBJ2-2, with 8 bases aligning to TRBD1. Trimming at V came to 2 bases and at J to 1 base, leaving 0 bases not matched to a gene. Germline lookup yields CDR1 ENHRY and CDR2 SYGVKD. The length of the CDR3 is 15 residues. The CDR3 DNA is TGTGCCATCAGTGAGGGGACAGGGAACACCGGGGAGCTGTTTTTT. Translating gives CAISEGTGNTGELFF.

The chain has TRBV5-1 and TRBJ2-1, with 11 bases that match TRBD1. V was pared by 4 bases and J by 9 bases, with 12 bases of the junction left unmatched. The CDR3 extends over 16 amino acids. CDR1 is SGHRS, CDR2 YFSETQ, per germline. Here the CDR3 reads CASSPWDRGTVGEQFF. The DNA of the CDR3 is TGCGCCAGCAGCCCCTGGGACAGGGGGACGGTGGGTGAGCAGTTCTTC.

This clonotype was observed many times. The V call is TRBV6-5, the J call TRBJ2-1, with D possibly matching TRBD1 (8 bases). V lost 3 bases, J lost 7 bases, and 16 bases lay in between. CDR3 length equals 15 residues. Germline V gene data show CDR1 as MNHEY and CDR2 as SVGAGI. The CDR3 is CASSYKSQGGNEQFF. The CDR3 nucleotides read TGTGCCAGCAGTTATAAATCACAGGGGGGGAATGAGCAGTTCTTC.

Many counts were recorded for this clonotype. The genes are TRBV27 and TRBJ1-1, with no clear D. CDR1 and CDR2 (germline): MNHEY, SMNVEV (reference sequence). The CDR3 covers 14 residues. V was cut by 5 bases and J by 3 bases, with 13 bases left in between. CDR3 in amino acids: CASSPGLMDTEAFF. For the CDR3, the DNA is TGTGCCAGCAGTCCGGGCCTTATGGACACTGAAGCTTTCTTT.

As DNA, the CDR3 is TGTGCCAGCAGCTTACGACAGGGGGCCGGAGAGACCCAGTACTTC. Translated, it gives CASSLRQGAGETQYF. The gene calls are TRBV7-2 and TRBJ2-5; 10 nucleotides align to TRBD1. CDR3 length equals 15 residues. Germline CDR1 is SGHTA and CDR2 is FQGNSA. J lost 4 bases, V lost 2 bases, and 4 bases had no gene match.

The table lists this clonotype with many counts. This rearrangement joins TRBV7-6 to TRBJ2-7; D is perhaps TRBD2 (6 bases). The germline V and J ends were trimmed by 5 bases and 1 base, with 15 bases remaining between them. The CDR3 loop spans 15 amino acids. Germline V gene sequence: CDR1 SGHVS, CDR2 FNYEAQ. The CDR3 DNA follows: TGTGCCAGCAGCCCGGTCCGGGACTTATCCTACGAGCAGTACTTC. This encodes CASSPVRDLSYEQYF. The full variable domain, with the rest looked up from reference TRBV7-6 and TRBJ2-7, is GAGVSQSPRYKVTKRGQDVALRCDPISGHVSLYWYRQALGQGPEFLTYFNYEAQQDKSGLPNDRFSAERPEGSISTLTIQRTEQRDSAMYRCASSPVRDLSYEQYFGPGTRLTVT.

The chain joins TRBV3-1 to TRBJ1-5; no clear D. CDR3 length equals 13 residues. CDR1 and CDR2 from the germline V gene are LGHDT and YNNKEL (reference sequence). The V and J ends lost 3 bases and 3 bases respectively, with 6 bases between them. This CDR3 reads CASSQQTNQPQHF. The CDR3 nucleotides are TGTGCCAGCAGCCAGCAGACCAATCAGCCCCAGCATTTT.

In this sample, this clonotype turned up a few times. The CDR3 is CASTLSFGQPQHF. The CDR3, as DNA: TGTGCCAGCACCCTGTCGTTTGGTCAGCCCCAGCATTTT. The V and J genes are TRBV12-3 or TRBV12-4 and TRBJ1-5; D is undetermined. This CDR3 spans 13 amino acids. V lost 7 bases and J lost 6, with 13 bases in between.

Many counts were recorded for this clonotype. This sequence joins TRBV25-1 and TRBJ2-5; tentatively, D is TRBD1 or TRBD2 (5 bases each). The germline V gene has CDR1 MGHDK and CDR2 SYGVNS. With 5 bases removed from V and 2 bases from J, the gap between germline ends came to 12 bases. The CDR3 length is 14 residues. DNA of the CDR3: TGTGCCAGCAGTAGGGGCCCGGGGCAAGAGACCCAGTACTTC. Translated, it gives CASSRGPGQETQYF. Filled out from reference TRBV25-1 and TRBJ2-5, the complete variable domain reads EADIYQTPRYLVIGTGKKITLECSQTMGHDKMYWYQQDPGMELHLIHYSYGVNSTEKGDLSSESTVSRIRTEHFPLTLESARPSHTSQYLCASSRGPGQETQYFGPGTRLLVL.

The genes are TRBV6-4 and TRBJ2-3, with 8 bases fitting TRBD1. Germline CDR1 is MRHNA and CDR2 is SNTAGT. This CDR3 has 15 amino acids. V was clipped by 5 bases and J by 1 base; unmatched bases: 5. CDR3 residues: CASSPTGAGTDTQYF. In nucleotides, the CDR3 is TGTGCCAGCAGTCCGACAGGGGCCGGCACAGATACGCAGTATTTT.

The count of this clonotype is one. V is TRBV29-1 and J is TRBJ2-2; D unclear. The CDR3 spans 13 residues. Looked up from germline, CDR1 is SQVTM and CDR2 is ANQGSEA. The V and J ends lost 8 bases and 0 bases respectively, with 10 bases between them. Written as DNA, the CDR3 is TGCAGCATAGACAAGACGAACACCGGGGAGCTGTTTTTT. It translates to CSIDKTNTGELFF.

This clonotype came up a few times. The chain couples TRBV4-3 to TRBJ2-1, with D perhaps being TRBD1 or TRBD2 (5 bases each). The CDR3 is made up of 13 amino acids. Germline CDR1 is LGHNA and CDR2 is YSLEER. V lost 1 base to trimming and J lost 8 bases, with 9 bases between them. For the CDR3, the DNA is TGCGCCAGCAGCCAAGTCGGGGACGATGAGCAGTTCTTC. It translates to CASSQVGDDEQFF.

In its sample, this clonotype was seen many times. The genes are TRBV20-1 and TRBJ1-5; D is possibly TRBD1 (5 bases). The CDR3 is made up of 13 amino acids. Trimming removed 3 bases from V and 9 bases from J, with 15 bases in between. Germline V gene lookup returns CDR1 DFQATT and CDR2 SNEGSKA (reference sequence). CDR3 sequence reads: CSARNLVGGPQHF. CDR3 DNA: TGCAGTGCTAGGAACCTAGTTGGGGGGCCCCAGCATTTT.

V is TRBV5-6 and J is TRBJ1-1; D is possibly TRBD1 (6 bases). The CDR3 spans 18 residues. V lost 4 bases to trimming and J lost 4 bases, with 26 bases between them. The germline gives CDR1 SGHDT, CDR2 YYEEEE. This chain's CDR3 is CASSRPQGHRKGGTEAFF. The CDR3 coding sequence is TGTGCCAGCAGCCGCCCCCAGGGGCACAGAAAGGGGGGCACTGAAGCTTTCTTT.

At least ten counts were recorded for this clonotype. The gene calls are TRBV20-1 and TRBJ2-3; 7 nucleotides agree with TRBD2. The CDR3 contains 14 residues. Germline V gene lookup returns CDR1 DFQATT and CDR2 SNEGSKA (reference sequence). J lost 7 bases, V lost 5 bases, and 12 bases had no gene match. The CDR3 spells CSAHQRDPTYTQYF. The CDR3, as DNA: TGCAGTGCTCATCAGCGGGACCCCACGTATACGCAGTATTTT.